The rows below give T cell receptor beta chains drawn from one sample of a study of Graves' ophthalmopathy and Graves' hyperthyroidism. TCRdb re-analysed the multiplex PCR reads in MiXCR, keeping a single row per CDR3 protein. The profile covers 300,000 or so distinct CDR3 sequences, with roughly a sixth appearing a single time and 10% to 15% taken by the ten largest. Source material: peripheral blood. These TCRs come from an adult man with Graves' ophthalmopathy. Both conserved end residues are part of each CDR3. D genes are given only for firm matches. Some rows mark clone size as missing; the rest say once, few, many or name a class of expanded clone.

d_call	clone_size	j_call	v_call	cdr3_nt	cdr3_aa
.	many	TRBJ2-7	TRBV20-1	TGCAGTGCCGAGGGGCCCCCCTCGGACGAGCAGTACTTC	CSAEGPPSDEQYF
TRBD1	many	TRBJ1-1	TRBV18	TGTGCCAGCTCATCGGGACAGGCGAAGCTGAACACTGAAGCTTTCTTT	CASSSGQAKLNTEAFF
.	many	TRBJ1-5	TRBV6-5	TGTGCCAGCAGTCCCTCAGATAATCAGCCCCAGCATTTT	CASSPSDNQPQHF
.	many	TRBJ2-7	TRBV27	TGTGCCAGCAGTCCAGGACACCGTCCCCTAGAGCAGTACTTC	CASSPGHRPLEQYF
.	many	TRBJ2-7	TRBV11-2	TGTGCCAGCAGCTTAAGAGGGTCCCCAGGGTACGAGCAGTACTTC	CASSLRGSPGYEQYF
.	many	TRBJ1-1	TRBV5-1	TGCGCCAGCAGCTTGGGGCCGATACCCAACACTGAAGCTTTCTTT	CASSLGPIPNTEAFF
.	.	TRBJ2-6	TRBV24-1	TGTGCCACCAGTGCTGATGAGACAGGAGGGGGTTCTGGGGCCAACGTCCTGACTTTC	CATSADETGGGSGANVLTF
TRBD2	many	TRBJ2-7	TRBV7-8	TGTGCCAGCAGACGACTAGCGGGTGCACCCGACTACGAGCAGTACTTC	CASRRLAGAPDYEQYF
.	.	TRBJ2-2	TRBV7-6	TGTGCCAGCACCTCTCGGGGGAACACCGGGGAGCTGTTTTTT	CASTSRGNTGELFF
TRBD1	few	TRBJ2-5	TRBV24-1	TGTGCCACCGGAAGGGACAGCCAAGAGACCCAGTACTTC	CATGRDSQETQYF
.	many	TRBJ1-5	TRBV19	TGTGCCAGTAGTCGAATAGCCCGAGGGGAGCAGCCCCAGCATTTT	CASSRIARGEQPQHF
TRBD2	.	TRBJ2-5	TRBV7-8	TGTGCCAGCAGCCCCCAGGGACTAGCGACCGGGGAGACCCAGTACTTC	CASSPQGLATGETQYF
TRBD1	many	TRBJ1-2	TRBV7-2	TGTGCCAGCAGCCCACAAAACTCAGGGGGTGGCTACACCTTC	CASSPQNSGGGYTF
.	.	TRBJ2-5	TRBV7-8	TGTGCCAGGAGCTTAGTTTCCGGAGAGACTCAGTACTTC	CARSLVSGETQYF
.	many	TRBJ1-1	TRBV10-3	TGTGCCATCAGTGATAGGTGGAACACTGAAGCTTTCTTT	CAISDRWNTEAFF
.	many	TRBJ2-7	TRBV6-2/TRBV6-3	TGTGCCAGCAGTTACGTCCCGTTAGGCGAGCAGTACTTC	CASSYVPLGEQYF
.	many	TRBJ2-7	TRBV29-1	TGCAGCGTTGTACCCGGCGGCTCCTACGAGCAGTACTTC	CSVVPGGSYEQYF
TRBD1	many	TRBJ2-5	TRBV29-1	TGCAGCGTTGTTACCAGGGGGCGCTGGGAGACCCAGTACTTC	CSVVTRGRWETQYF
.	many	TRBJ1-5	TRBV27	TGTGCCAGCAGCTTGGACTATAGCAATCAGCCCCAGCATTTT	CASSLDYSNQPQHF
TRBD1	.	TRBJ1-1	TRBV19	TGTGCCAGTAGCGGCGGACAGGAAAGGAGTAGGAACACTGAAGCTTTCTTC	CASSGGQERSRNTEAFF
TRBD1	few	TRBJ1-6	TRBV18	TGTGCCAGCTCCTCGGCCCAGACAGGGTTTGAATCACCCCTCCACTTT	CASSSAQTGFESPLHF
.	many	TRBJ1-2	TRBV4-1	TGCGCCAGCAGCCCTACTGACGAGACAGCGAACTATGGCTACACCTTC	CASSPTDETANYGYTF
.	many	TRBJ2-5	TRBV4-2	TGTGCCAGCAGCCAAGGAGGGTTCCAAGAGACCCAGTACTTC	CASSQGGFQETQYF
.	many	TRBJ1-1	TRBV28	TGTGCCAGCAGAACTCCAGGGGAGAGAACTGAAGCTTTCTTT	CASRTPGERTEAFF
.	many	TRBJ2-7	TRBV27	TGTGCCAGCAGTTTATCTCGGACAGCCAAAAACTACGAGCAGTACTTC	CASSLSRTAKNYEQYF
.	many	TRBJ2-5	TRBV7-2	TGTGCCAGCAGCTTAGACAGCGGTCGCGGTGGTACCCAGTACTTC	CASSLDSGRGGTQYF
.	many	TRBJ1-2	TRBV28	TGTGCCAGCAGTTTAGAGGGTGGGGGCGGCTACACCTTC	CASSLEGGGGYTF
TRBD2	many	TRBJ2-5	TRBV29-1	TGCAGCGTGAAGACTAGCGGGAGGATATTGATGGGAGAGACCCAGTACTTC	CSVKTSGRILMGETQYF
.	many	TRBJ2-2	TRBV15	TGTGCCACCAGCAGGAGGTCCGGGGAGCTGTTTTTT	CATSRRSGELFF
.	many	TRBJ1-5	TRBV5-1	TGCGCCAGCAGCTCCGGGGCGGACAATCAGCCCCAGCATTTT	CASSSGADNQPQHF
.	many	TRBJ1-3	TRBV2	TGTGCCAGCAGCGCAACAGGCATCTCTGGAAACACCATATATTTT	CASSATGISGNTIYF
TRBD2	many	TRBJ2-7	TRBV5-1	TGCGCCAGCAGCTTCGAAGCGGGGGGAGGTTACGAGCAGTACTTC	CASSFEAGGGYEQYF
TRBD1	.	TRBJ2-5	TRBV20-1	TGCAGTGCATCGGACAGGGTACAAGAGACCCAGTACTTC	CSASDRVQETQYF
.	many	TRBJ1-5	TRBV6-2/TRBV6-3	TGTGCCAGCAGGCTGGCAGGGACCCAGCCCCAGCATTTT	CASRLAGTQPQHF
.	many	TRBJ2-7	TRBV20-1	TGCAGTGCTAGAGGGGGAACAGGGCCCTACGAGCAGTACTTC	CSARGGTGPYEQYF
.	many	TRBJ2-2	TRBV20-1	TGCAGTGCCACCTCGCGGTTCGCGAACACCGGGGAGCTGTTTTTT	CSATSRFANTGELFF
TRBD1	many	TRBJ1-1	TRBV6-1	TGTGCCAGCAGTCCTCGGACAGGGGCGAAGAACACTGAAGCTTTCTTT	CASSPRTGAKNTEAFF
.	few	TRBJ1-2	TRBV9	TGTGCCAGCAGCGTAGAAGTCAGCCCGCGGCGTGGCTACATCTTC	CASSVEVSPRRGYIF
TRBD1	many	TRBJ1-5	TRBV19	TGTGCCAGTAGTATTCAGGAGGGACAGGGTCCCCTTGTCAATCAGCCCCAGCATTTT	CASSIQEGQGPLVNQPQHF
.	.	TRBJ1-2	TRBV12-3/TRBV12-4	TGTGCCACCAATGTACGGGGGAAGGGTTATGGCTACACCTTC	CATNVRGKGYGYTF
TRBD1	few	TRBJ2-2	TRBV19	TGTGCCAGCAAGGACAGGGGACTAAACACCGGGGAGCTGTTTTTT	CASKDRGLNTGELFF
.	many	TRBJ2-2	TRBV24-1	TGTGCCACCAGTGGGCGGGGACCCGACACCGGGGAGCTGTTTTTT	CATSGRGPDTGELFF
TRBD1	many	TRBJ2-7	TRBV14	TGTGCCAGCAGCCAGGCCGGGACAGGGTATCGTCGCGAGCAGTACTTC	CASSQAGTGYRREQYF
.	many	TRBJ2-7	TRBV30	TGTGCCTGGAGTGGCAAGTTGGGCTCTGCATACGAGCAGTACTTC	CAWSGKLGSAYEQYF
TRBD1	many	TRBJ2-7	TRBV19	TGTGCCAGCACAGCTGGGACAGGAACCTACGAGCAGTACTTC	CASTAGTGTYEQYF
.	many	TRBJ2-7	TRBV11-2	TGTGCCAGCAGCTTATCCAGGATAAGCTACGAGCAGTACTTC	CASSLSRISYEQYF
.	many	TRBJ2-7	TRBV5-1	TGCGCCAGCAGCTTGTTGGGGGACTCCTACGAGCAGTACTTC	CASSLLGDSYEQYF
.	many	TRBJ2-3	TRBV11-2	TGTGCCAGCAGCCAGGGACGAGGGGATACGCAGTATTTT	CASSQGRGDTQYF
.	many	TRBJ2-5	TRBV7-2	TGTGCCAGCAGCTCCAACCAGGGGAGCGAGACCCAGTACTTC	CASSSNQGSETQYF
.	.	TRBJ1-6	TRBV6-4	TGTGCCAGCAGTTACACCGATCCCTACAGCCCCCTCCACTTT	CASSYTDPYSPLHF
.	many	TRBJ1-6	TRBV27	TGTGCCAGCAGTTTCATCGAGCCGAATTCACCCCTCCACTTT	CASSFIEPNSPLHF
.	many	TRBJ2-2	TRBV2	TGTGCCAGCAACGAGGCCGAGGGCACCGGGGAGCTGTTTTTT	CASNEAEGTGELFF
TRBD2	.	TRBJ2-7	TRBV11-2	TGTGCCAGCAGCTTAGGTCTAGCGGGAGGGGCCGAGCAGTACTTC	CASSLGLAGGAEQYF
.	once	TRBJ2-7	TRBV28	TGTGCCAGCACAATCAGGAATACCTACGAGCAGTACTTC	CASTIRNTYEQYF
TRBD2	many	TRBJ2-5	TRBV6-5	TGTGCCAGCATCCTCTTCGGGGGGGGTTCCCAAGAGACCCAGTACTTC	CASILFGGGSQETQYF
.	.	TRBJ2-5	TRBV6-1	TGTGCCAGCAAAATGGGACTGGGCCAAGAGACCCAGTACTTC	CASKMGLGQETQYF
.	many	TRBJ1-5	TRBV7-6	TGTGCCAGCAGCTTCCATCTGGGCCAGCCCCAGCATTTT	CASSFHLGQPQHF
.	many	TRBJ1-5	TRBV20-1	TGCAGTGCTAGACGGGGTGGAGAACTCAATCAGCCCCAGCATTTT	CSARRGGELNQPQHF